This entry concerns a single T cell receptor beta chain. Repertoires were generated with immunoSEQ multiplex PCR, while TCRdb's copy carries only in-frame clones and drops some. Here the sample spans roughly 80,000 clones, more than 90% being singletons. These data come from a study of T cell responses to AZD1222 COVID-19 vaccine. The sample here was peripheral blood, taken on day 0 of AZD1222 vaccination. This sequence originates from an adult in good health.

CDR3 in amino acids: CASSISREEGYTF. In DNA form, the CDR3 reads TGTGCCAGTAGTATTTCAAGGGAGGAAGGCTACACCTTC. The V call is TRBV19, the J call TRBJ1-2; D is unclear. The CDR3 length is 13 residues. Germline assignment: CDR1 LNHDA and CDR2 SQIVND (reference sequence). With 3 bases removed from V and 8 bases from J, the gap between germline ends came to 13 bases. Full variable domain (remainder filled in from reference TRBV19 and TRBJ1-2): DGGITQSPKYLFRKEGQNVTLSCEQNLNHDAMYWYRQDPGQGLRLIYYSQIVNDFQKGDIAEGYSVSREKKESFPLTVTSAQKNPTAFYLCASSISREEGYTFGSGTRLTVV.